The clone carrying this T cell receptor (beta chain) showed up just a few times. Its antigen remains unknown. The genomic DNA of each subset was split evenly across several immunoSEQ plates. The method was immunoSEQ multiplex PCR; TCRdb's version includes in-frame clones alone and lacks a portion of them. The sample yields about 1 million clones, roughly 75% seen once. The data stem from a study of shared clonotypes between healthy human individuals. General study findings and limits: Roughly 5% of naive CD4 clonotypes were common to a few donors.

J was trimmed by 7 bases and V by 2 bases; bases with no gene match: 3. There are 15 residues in the CDR3. Germline V gene lookup returns CDR1 MNHNS and CDR2 SASEGT. Sequenced input: memory CD4+ T cells sorted from blood. The subset was: CD45RA-negative fraction. This clonotype originated in a man younger than 35 in good health. The V and J genes are TRBV6-1 and TRBJ1-6, with TRBD1 identical over 9 bases. The CDR3 nucleotides are TGTGCCAGCAGTGAACGAGGGACAGGGAATTCACCCCTCCACTTT. Translating gives CASSERGTGNSPLHF.